The subject of this entry is one T cell receptor beta chain. This record belongs to a study of blood T cell repertoires in COVID-19. Under the authors' procedure: Amplifying reference gene primers gave estimates of nucleated cell counts. The data were produced by immunoSEQ multiplex PCR, yet TCRdb's version contains in-frame clones alone and is incomplete. V, J and clone size are taken as reported in that table, and D and trimming were inferred from the DNA itself. The sample lists 250,000 to 350,000 clones, roughly 90% occurring once. The trim removed 5 bases at V and 3 bases at J, leaving 12 bases unmatched. Germline CDR1 is WNHNN and CDR2 is SYGVQD (reference sequence). The CDR3 sequence is 19 residues long.

The sequence was obtained from a woman aged 55-69 years with acute or convalescent COVID-19. The specimen was peripheral blood. V usage is TRBV10-1 and J usage is TRBJ2-2, with 13 bases fitting TRBD2. The CDR3 sequence: CASSTLWTSGSEYTGELFF. CDR3 DNA sequence: TGCGCCAGCAGTACCCTATGGACTAGCGGGAGTGAGTACACCGGGGAGCTGTTTTTT.